This entry lists 29 T cell receptor beta chains sequenced from one sample in a study of T cells in localized non-small cell lung cancer. Sequencing was performed with immunoSEQ multiplex PCR; in TCRdb, only in-frame clones are kept and a portion is missing. This table has nearly 35,000 clones, about 90% appearing once. Specimen: peripheral blood, collected before any cancer treatment. Receptor source: a woman between 40 and 69 years old with stage I lung adenocarcinoma.

The rearrangement links TRBV5-6 to TRBJ1-6; the D is unclear. CDR1 SGHDT and CDR2 YYEEEE come from the germline V gene. The CDR3 sequence is 14 residues long. The germline V and J ends were trimmed by 5 bases and 9 bases, with 15 bases remaining between them. Here the CDR3 reads CASRPARASSPLHF. The CDR3 DNA sequence: TGTGCCAGCAGACCTGCGAGGGCTAGTTCACCCCTCCACTTT.

The chain combines TRBV5-4 with TRBJ2-2; TRBD1 matches 7 bases. The CDR3 is 15 residues long. CDR1 and CDR2 (germline): SGHNT, YYREEE (reference sequence). The V gene end was trimmed by 5 bases and the J gene end by 4 bases; junction bases not matched to a gene: 8. The CDR3 region is CASRGDRDPTGELFF. The CDR3 DNA is TGTGCCAGCAGGGGAGACAGGGACCCCACCGGGGAGCTGTTTTTT.

V and J are TRBV6-5 and TRBJ1-1; 8 nucleotides line up with TRBD1. This CDR3 has 15 residues. Per germline, CDR1 MNHEY and CDR2 SVGAGI. With 7 bases clipped from V and 4 bases from J, the junction kept 11 bases outside the gene matches. In DNA form, the CDR3 reads TGTGCCAGCACCGTGGGAGGAACAGGGGGCACTGAAGCTTTCTTT. This codes for CASTVGGTGGTEAFF.

This CDR3 reads CASSTRDFSHGKLFF. CDR3 coding DNA: TGTGCCAGCAGCACCCGGGACTTCTCTCATGGAAAACTGTTTTTT. The V and J genes are TRBV7-8 and TRBJ1-4, with D possibly TRBD1 on 5 matching bases. The germline gives CDR1 SGHVS, CDR2 FQNEAQ. This CDR3 has 15 amino acids. Between the trimmed V and J ends, which lost 5 bases and 10 bases, there was a span of 20 bases.

This clone was found once. The chain carries TRBV5-8 and TRBJ1-4; maybe TRBD1 (5 bases). The CDR3 loop spans 14 amino acids. The germline gives CDR1 SGHTS, CDR2 YDEGEE. Between the trimmed V and J ends, which lost 0 bases and 5 bases, there was a span of 8 bases. CDR3 sequence: CASSLGQPNEKLFF. Here the CDR3 DNA reads TGTGCCAGCAGCTTGGGACAGCCGAATGAAAAACTGTTTTTT.

The gene calls are TRBV13 and TRBJ1-1; maybe TRBD1 (5 bases). Per germline, CDR1 PRHDT and CDR2 FYEKMQ (reference sequence). The CDR3 extends over 14 amino acids. Trimming took off 1 base at V and 4 bases at J, with 10 bases between the two ends. The CDR3 here is CASSLEAGFTEAFF. In DNA form, the CDR3 reads TGTGCCAGCAGCTTAGAGGCAGGGTTCACTGAAGCTTTCTTT.

V usage is TRBV18 and J usage is TRBJ2-5, with a tentative D call TRBD2 (5 bases). Trimming took off 3 bases at V and 4 bases at J, with 9 bases between the two ends. This CDR3 region has 13 residues. The V gene's germline CDR1 is KGHSH and CDR2 LQKENI. CDR3 coding DNA: TGTGCCAGCTCACCCGAGGGTGGAGAGACCCAGTACTTC. Translating gives CASSPEGGETQYF.

The chain couples TRBV5-4 to TRBJ1-4, with D possibly TRBD1 on 6 matching bases. Trimming shortened V by 2 bases and J by 5 bases, and 10 bases separated the two germline ends. The CDR3 contains 14 residues. Germline V gene lookup returns CDR1 SGHNT and CDR2 YYREEE (reference sequence). The CDR3: CASSFSGENEKLFF. The CDR3, as DNA: TGTGCCAGCAGCTTTTCAGGGGAAAATGAAAAACTGTTTTTT. Based on the CDR3 plus reference TRBV5-4 and TRBJ1-4, the full variable domain is ETGVTQSPTHLIKTRGQQVTLRCSSQSGHNTVSWYQQALGQGPQFIFQYYREEENGRGNFPPRFSGLQFPNYSSELNVNALELDDSALYLCASSFSGENEKLFFGSGTQLSVL.

The chain employs TRBV7-2 and TRBJ2-1, with TRBD2 matching over 10 bases. There are 16 residues in the CDR3. The germline V gene encodes CDR1 SGHTA and CDR2 FQGNSA. With 2 bases clipped from V and 4 bases from J, the junction kept 5 bases outside the gene matches. This CDR3 is CASSLSSGGAYNEQFF. The DNA for the CDR3 is TGTGCCAGCAGCTTATCGAGCGGGGGGGCATACAATGAGCAGTTCTTC.

The chain combines TRBV5-6 with TRBJ1-4; D gene uncertain. The germline V and J ends were trimmed by 2 bases and 1 base, with 9 bases remaining between them. Germline V gives CDR1 SGHDT, CDR2 YYEEEE. The CDR3 length is 15 residues. This CDR3 is CASSLPGRTNEKLFF. Here the CDR3 DNA reads TGTGCCAGCAGCTTACCCGGGCGAACTAATGAAAAACTGTTTTTT.

V usage is TRBV29-1 and J usage is TRBJ2-7; 8 bases align to TRBD2. Germline CDR1 is SQVTM and CDR2 is ANQGSEA. The CDR3 extends over 15 amino acids. The trim removed 2 bases at V and 2 bases at J, leaving 8 bases unmatched. The CDR3 here is CSVEKGTGGPYEQYF. DNA of the CDR3: TGCAGCGTTGAAAAGGGAACGGGGGGGCCCTACGAGCAGTACTTC.

By share of the sample, this clone is medium-sized. CDR3 sequence reads: CASSPHRQGDGYTF. CDR3 DNA sequence: TGTGCCAGCAGCCCCCATCGACAGGGTGATGGCTACACCTTC. The chain links TRBV9 to TRBJ1-2, with 7 bases that match TRBD1. V shed 4 bases, J shed 6 bases, and the junction held 9 bases outside the gene matches. CDR3 length: 14 amino acids. Germline CDR1 is SGDLS and CDR2 is YYNGEE. Combining the CDR3 with reference TRBV9 and TRBJ1-2 gives the whole variable domain DSGVTQTPKHLITATGQRVTLRCSPRSGDLSVYWYQQSLDQGLQFLIQYYNGEERAKGNILERFSAQQFPDLHSELNLSSLELGDSALYFCASSPHRQGDGYTFGSGTRLTVV.

The CDR3 loop is CASSEAPGYQPQHF. CDR3 sequence (DNA): TGTGCCAGCAGTGAAGCACCGGGATATCAGCCCCAGCATTTT. The chain combines TRBV2 with TRBJ1-5; no clear D gene. CDR1 is SNHLY and CDR2 is FYNNEI in the germline V gene. The CDR3 totals 14 residues. V gave up 0 bases and J gave up 5 bases, with 8 bases separating them.

The CDR3 region has the DNA TGTGCCAGCAGCCCCTCGGAAGGGGAGGCCTCTAACTATGGCTACACCTTC. Its translation is CASSPSEGEASNYGYTF. This sequence joins TRBV7-2 and TRBJ1-2; possibly TRBD1 for D (5 bases). V gave up 5 bases and J gave up 0 bases, with 19 bases separating them. The germline gives CDR1 SGHTA, CDR2 FQGNSA. CDR3 size: 17 residues.

CDR3 nucleotide sequence: TGTGCCAGTAGCCCTCAGCATAGCAATCAGCCCCAGCATTTT. The encoded protein is CASSPQHSNQPQHF. The chain uses TRBV19 and TRBJ1-5, with D unresolved. The V gene lost 6 bases and the J gene lost 0 bases, with 9 bases spanning the gap. Germline V lookup: CDR1 LNHDA, CDR2 SQIVND (reference sequence). The CDR3 is 14 amino acids. Full variable domain (remainder filled in from reference TRBV19 and TRBJ1-5): DGGITQSPKYLFRKEGQNVTLSCEQNLNHDAMYWYRQDPGQGLRLIYYSQIVNDFQKGDIAEGYSVSREKKESFPLTVTSAQKNPTAFYLCASSPQHSNQPQHFGDGTRLSIL.

The V gene is TRBV11-3, the J gene TRBJ2-5, with 12 bases fitting TRBD2. This CDR3 has 15 amino acids. The germline CDR1 and CDR2 sequences are SGHNT and YENEEA. Unmatched junction bases numbered 6, after V lost 5 bases and J lost 5 bases. This chain's CDR3 is CASSHRLAGEETQYF. DNA for the CDR3: TGTGCCAGCAGCCATAGACTAGCGGGGGAGGAGACCCAGTACTTC.

V usage is TRBV7-3 and J usage is TRBJ2-2; possibly TRBD1 for D (6 bases). The CDR3 loop spans 15 amino acids. From germline, CDR1 is SGHTA and CDR2 FQGTGA. V lost 5 bases to trimming and J lost 3 bases, with 13 bases between them. CDR3 residues: CASSLTRGDTGELFF. The CDR3, as DNA: TGTGCCAGCAGCCTCACCAGGGGAGACACCGGGGAGCTGTTTTTT.

The chain links TRBV6-5 to TRBJ2-5; TRBD2 might be the D (6 bases). The germline V and J ends were trimmed by 0 bases and 7 bases, with 15 bases remaining between them. Germline V gene lookup returns CDR1 MNHEY and CDR2 SVGAGI. The CDR3 is made up of 15 amino acids. In DNA, the CDR3 is TGTGCCAGCAGTTACTCGATAGACGGGGGAAGGACCCAGTACTTC. Translated, it gives CASSYSIDGGRTQYF.

This chain links TRBV10-1 with TRBJ2-1, with a possible D match to TRBD2 (6 bases). The germline V gene encodes CDR1 WNHNN and CDR2 SYGVQD (reference sequence). The CDR3 contains 14 residues. V was cut by 3 bases and J by 6 bases, with 12 bases left in between. CDR3 nucleotides: TGCGCCAGCAGTGAAACTAGCCCGGGCAATGAGCAGTTCTTC. It is translated as CASSETSPGNEQFF.

This sequence joins TRBV5-5 and TRBJ2-1; D unresolved. The CDR3 runs to 15 residues. Germline V lookup: CDR1 SGHKS, CDR2 YYEKEE (reference sequence). The germline V and J ends were trimmed by 0 bases and 4 bases, with 11 bases remaining between them. DNA for the CDR3: TGTGCCAGCAGCTTGGGCCGGGTGACATACAATGAGCAGTTCTTC. This gives the protein CASSLGRVTYNEQFF.

This clone has only a few counts. J is TRBJ2-1 and V is TRBV10-3; D is perhaps TRBD2 (5 bases). CDR1 and CDR2 (germline): ENHRY, SYGVKD. V dropped 5 bases and J dropped 3 bases, with 14 bases sitting between them. There are 15 residues in the CDR3. DNA of the CDR3: TGTGCCATCAGTTACCAGGAGGCGGGCTACAATGAGCAGTTCTTC. It specifies CAISYQEAGYNEQFF.

The V gene is TRBV10-3, the J gene TRBJ1-3; tentative D call: TRBD1 (5 bases). Germline CDR1 and CDR2: ENHRY and SYGVKD. Trimming shortened V by 2 bases and J by 2 bases, and 13 bases separated the two germline ends. The CDR3 covers 16 residues. CDR3 sequence reads: CAISELGARAGNTIYF. CDR3 DNA: TGTGCCATCAGTGAGCTTGGAGCCAGGGCTGGAAACACCATATATTTT.

The J gene is TRBJ1-5, the V gene TRBV6-5; 8 bases map to TRBD1. CDR1 MNHEY and CDR2 SVGAGI come from the germline V gene. V lost 8 bases to trimming and J lost 6 bases; unmatched junction nucleotides: 6. This CDR3 has 13 amino acids. The CDR3 region has the DNA TGTGCCAGCGAACAGGGGGTAGGTCAGCCCCAGCATTTT. Its protein is CASEQGVGQPQHF.

The chain recombines TRBV27 with TRBJ2-7, with D possibly TRBD1 on 5 matching bases. The V gene's germline CDR1 is MNHEY and CDR2 SMNVEV (reference sequence). This CDR3 is built from 14 residues. Trimming took 4 bases from V and 6 from J, leaving 16 bases between them. CDR3: CASSYRRSGAEQYF. The CDR3 DNA reads as TGTGCCAGCAGTTATCGGCGCAGTGGGGCCGAGCAGTACTTC.

The V call is TRBV7-9, the J call TRBJ1-5, with 9 bases identical to TRBD1. Germline CDR1 reads SEHNR; CDR2 reads FQNEAQ (reference sequence). Trimming at V came to 1 base and at J to 0 bases, leaving 1 base not matched to a gene. CDR3 length: 16 residues. CDR3 in amino acids: CASSLGDRDSNQPQHF. CDR3 sequence (DNA): TGTGCCAGCAGCTTAGGGGACAGGGATAGCAATCAGCCCCAGCATTTT.

V gene TRBV10-1 combines with J gene TRBJ1-6, with 7 bases lining up with TRBD1. Germline-derived CDR1 and CDR2 are WNHNN and SYGVQD (reference sequence). This CDR3 has 15 residues. J was trimmed by 10 bases and V by 6 bases; bases with no gene match: 12. The CDR3 nucleotides are TGCGCCAGCAGCGAGACAGGGATGGGGAAATCACCCCTCCACTTT. Its translation is CASSETGMGKSPLHF.

The gene calls are TRBV11-2 and TRBJ2-5, with D perhaps matching TRBD1 (5 bases). Trimming removed 1 base from V and 4 bases from J, with 10 bases in between. CDR3 length equals 14 residues. Germline assignment: CDR1 SGHAT and CDR2 FQNNGV. CDR3 residues: CASSLGQIGETQYF. The CDR3 DNA reads TGTGCCAGCAGCTTAGGACAGATAGGAGAGACCCAGTACTTC. Combining the CDR3 with reference TRBV11-2 and TRBJ2-5 gives the whole variable domain EAGVAQSPRYKIIEKRQSVAFWCNPISGHATLYWYQQILGQGPKLLIQFQNNGVVDDSQLPKDRFSAERLKGVDSTLKIQPAKLEDSAVYLCASSLGQIGETQYFGPGTRLLVL.

The rearrangement uses TRBV15 and TRBJ1-1; D gene ambiguous. Germline values: CDR1 LNHNV, CDR2 YYDKDF (reference sequence). V gave up 0 bases and J gave up 1 base, with 9 bases separating them. This CDR3 is built from 15 residues. As DNA, the CDR3 is TGTGCCACCAGCAGAGATCTGGGCCAGAACACTGAAGCTTTCTTT. Its protein is CATSRDLGQNTEAFF.

The chain employs TRBV9 and TRBJ1-1; D perhaps matches TRBD1 (6 bases). Germline V gives CDR1 SGDLS, CDR2 YYNGEE. V lost 3 bases, J lost 4 bases, and 13 bases lay in between. The CDR3 length is 14 residues. The CDR3 reads CASSAQGARTEAFF. CDR3 in DNA: TGTGCCAGCAGCGCACAGGGCGCGCGCACTGAAGCTTTCTTT. Complete variable domain (other parts from reference TRBV9 and TRBJ1-1): DSGVTQTPKHLITATGQRVTLRCSPRSGDLSVYWYQQSLDQGLQFLIQYYNGEERAKGNILERFSAQQFPDLHSELNLSSLELGDSALYFCASSAQGARTEAFFGQGTRLTVV.